Presented here are 21 T cell receptor beta chains from one specimen sequenced in a study of read filtering for tumor transcriptome and immune sequencing. From about 400 ng of RNA, a library with molecular barcoded alpha/delta and beta/gamma adaptors was made. TCRdb processed the reads anew with MiXCR; each CDR3 protein has one entry. The repertoire holds approximately 59,000 distinct CDR3 sequences, with roughly an eighth as singletons. Sequences were obtained from a population of CD138-negative cells sorted from bone marrow. All receptors derive from a donor at least 40 years old with multiple myeloma.

As regards this clonotype: A junction boundary mismatches the germline segment, possibly from a read error. The rearrangement uses TRBV10-1 and TRBJ2-5; TRBD1 matches 8 bases. The CDR3 has 15 amino acids. CDR1 WNHNN and CDR2 SYGVQD come from the germline V gene (reference sequence). The CDR3 nucleotides are TGCGCCAGCAGTTACAGGGGGATGACCCAAGAGACCCAGTGCTTC. As protein: CASSYRGMTQETQCF.

The V gene is TRBV5-1, the J gene TRBJ1-2; maybe TRBD1 (6 bases). Per the germline V gene, CDR1 is SGHRS and CDR2 is YFSETQ. V lost 2 bases and J 6 bases, leaving 11 bases between the germline ends. The CDR3 is 13 amino acids. The CDR3 region is CASSFEGGDGYTF. As DNA, the CDR3 is TGCGCCAGCAGCTTTGAGGGGGGTGATGGCTACACCTTC.

This clonotype showed up many times. The chain's CDR3 is CASSLPRDFNLEQFF. DNA of the CDR3: TGTGCCAGCAGCTTACCCCGAGACTTCAACCTTGAGCAGTTCTTC. The rearrangement joins TRBV5-4 to TRBJ2-1; unclear D gene. Germline V gene lookup returns CDR1 SGHNT and CDR2 YYREEE (reference sequence). The CDR3 contains 15 residues. Trimming shortened V by 2 bases and J by 9 bases, and 18 bases separated the two germline ends.

In this sample, this clonotype turned up many times. The chain recombines TRBV2 with TRBJ2-2; a possible D gene is TRBD1 (6 bases). Germline V gene data show CDR1 as SNHLY and CDR2 as FYNNEI. V lost 6 bases to trimming and J lost 4 bases, with 15 bases between them. The CDR3 runs to 15 residues. This CDR3 is CASRLPQGVTGELFF. DNA of the CDR3: TGTGCCAGCAGGCTACCACAGGGTGTCACCGGGGAGCTGTTTTTT.

This clonotype was observed many times. This chain joins TRBV11-2 and TRBJ1-1; D is unclear. V was shortened by 3 bases and J by 1 base, with 24 bases between the two germline ends. This CDR3 contains 19 residues. Germline V CDR1 and CDR2: SGHAT, FQNNGV. As DNA, the CDR3 is TGTGCCAGCAGCTTGGAGCGACGCAGGACGCGGGGAACGAACACTGAAGCTTTCTTT. Translating gives CASSLERRRTRGTNTEAFF.

This clonotype was counted ten times or more. The V call is TRBV2, the J call TRBJ2-7; 8 bases match TRBD2. Trimming removed 10 bases from V and 4 bases from J; junction bases left unmatched: 6. The germline CDR1 and CDR2 sequences are SNHLY and FYNNEI. The CDR3 runs 12 residues. CDR3 nucleotide sequence: TGTGCCACCACGGCGGGGGGATACGAGCAGTACTTC. Its translation: CATTAGGYEQYF.

Notes on this clonotype: Possible read error: a much larger clone is one base away. Likely a read error: the CDR3 ends without its conserved phenylalanine or tryptophan. The rearrangement links TRBV5-1 to TRBJ2-7; 13 bases line up with TRBD2. The V gene's germline CDR1 is SGHRS and CDR2 YFSETQ. J was trimmed by 0 bases and V by 1 base; bases with no gene match: 10. The CDR3 spans 19 residues. CDR3 nucleotides: TGCGCCAGCAGCTTGCATCCGGGACTAGCGGGGCGAAGCTCCTACGAGCAGTACTTA. It translates to CASSLHPGLAGRSSYEQYL.

This clonotype was seen repeatedly, ten times or more. The chain uses TRBV19 and TRBJ2-1, with D perhaps TRBD2 (6 bases). The CDR3 contains 13 residues. CDR1 is LNHDA and CDR2 is SQIVND in the germline V gene (reference sequence). The germline V and J ends were trimmed by 11 bases and 8 bases, with 19 bases remaining between them. CDR3 sequence (DNA): TGTGCCGCCCGCCGGGCTCCGGGGGATGAGCAGTTCTTC. This gives the protein CAARRAPGDEQFF.

There are many counts of this clonotype. The chain recombines TRBV28 with TRBJ1-6; possible D gene TRBD1, 5 bases. V was clipped by 5 bases and J by 2 bases, with 16 bases between them. The CDR3 is 17 residues long. Germline V lookup: CDR1 MDHEN, CDR2 SYDVKM. DNA of the CDR3: TGTGCCAGCAGTCCCCGGGGGTTGGGAGCCTATAATTCACCCCTCCACTTT. Translation gives CASSPRGLGAYNSPLHF. Full variable domain (missing parts from reference TRBV28 and TRBJ1-6): DVKVTQSSRYLVKRTGEKVFLECVQDMDHENMFWYRQDPGLGLRLIYFSYDVKMKEKGDIPEGYSVSREKKERFSLILESASTNQTSMYLCASSPRGLGAYNSPLHFGNGTRLTVT.

In its sample, this clonotype was seen many times. This chain links TRBV6-1 with TRBJ2-3; TRBD1 matches at 10 bases. CDR3 length equals 14 residues. Germline CDR1 MNHNS, CDR2 SASEGT. Trimming took 6 bases from V and 2 from J; bases not matched to a gene: 2. The CDR3 loop is CASRDRGTTDTQYF. Written as DNA, the CDR3 is TGTGCCAGCAGGGACAGGGGGACCACAGATACGCAGTATTTT.

Ten or more counts support this clonotype. V is TRBV5-1 and J is TRBJ2-7; tentatively, D is TRBD1 (5 bases). V lost 4 bases to trimming and J lost 5 bases, with 13 bases between them. CDR3 length: 13 residues. Germline CDR1 and CDR2: SGHRS and YFSETQ. The CDR3 here is CASSGQGLDEQYF. CDR3 coding DNA: TGCGCCAGCAGCGGCCAGGGTCTCGACGAGCAGTACTTC.

This clonotype was observed many times. The chain uses TRBV4-2 and TRBJ2-4; D not certain. Trimming removed 1 base at V and 7 bases at J, with 2 bases between. This CDR3 comprises 11 residues. The V gene's germline CDR1 is LGHNA and CDR2 YNFKEQ. This chain's CDR3 is CASSQANIQYF. The CDR3 DNA is TGTGCCAGCAGCCAAGCTAACATTCAGTACTTC.

This clonotype has a count of ten or more. The chain uses TRBV4-2 and TRBJ2-5, with 13 positions matching TRBD2. Germline CDR1 LGHNA, CDR2 YNFKEQ. CDR3 length: 19 amino acids. Trimming at V came to 1 base and at J to 4 bases, leaving 12 bases not matched to a gene. CDR3 sequence: CASSQVLSTSGGTGETQYF. CDR3 sequence (DNA): TGTGCCAGCAGCCAAGTCCTTTCGACTAGCGGGGGGACTGGAGAGACCCAGTACTTC.

This clonotype was observed many times. The J gene is TRBJ2-7, the V gene TRBV4-1; unclear D gene. CDR1 MGHRA and CDR2 YSYEKL come from the germline V gene. Trimming stripped 1 base from V and 4 bases from J, with 5 bases between. The CDR3 length is 12 residues. CDR3 coding DNA: TGCGCCAGCAGCCAAGGAAGGTACGAGCAGTACTTC. Translation: CASSQGRYEQYF.

There are many counts of this clonotype. The J gene is TRBJ2-2, the V gene TRBV5-5, with TRBD2 matching over 8 bases. Per the germline V gene, CDR1 is SGHKS and CDR2 is YYEKEE (reference sequence). The V segment lost 4 bases and the J segment 2 bases; nucleotides outside the gene matches: 4. The CDR3 is 15 residues long. CDR3 protein: CASSPGGTNTGELFF. The CDR3 region has the DNA TGTGCCAGCAGCCCGGGGGGGACAAACACCGGGGAGCTGTTTTTT.

This clonotype showed up many times. The V and J genes are TRBV11-2 and TRBJ1-1; possibly TRBD1 for D (5 bases). The CDR3 is 13 residues long. Trimming left V 6 bases short and J 4 bases short, with 12 bases between. The germline CDR1 and CDR2 sequences are SGHAT and FQNNGV. This chain's CDR3 is CASSSGLGTEAFF. CDR3 sequence (DNA): TGTGCCAGCAGTTCAGGGCTGGGCACTGAAGCTTTCTTT.

This clonotype was seen many times. CDR3 protein: CASSLSGVEQFF. As DNA, the CDR3 is TGTGCCAGCAGCTTAAGTGGTGTCGAGCAGTTCTTC. The chain is built from TRBV11-2 and TRBJ2-1; D is ambiguous. CDR1 and CDR2 (germline): SGHAT, FQNNGV. V was pared by 2 bases and J by 10 bases, with 9 bases between. This CDR3 has 12 residues. Variable domain in full (rest from reference TRBV11-2 and TRBJ2-1): EAGVAQSPRYKIIEKRQSVAFWCNPISGHATLYWYQQILGQGPKLLIQFQNNGVVDDSQLPKDRFSAERLKGVDSTLKIQPAKLEDSAVYLCASSLSGVEQFFGPGTRLTVL.

The rearrangement links TRBV11-2 to TRBJ2-5; 9 bases fit TRBD2. V shed 2 bases and J 0 bases; nucleotides not matched to a gene: 7. The V gene's germline CDR1 is SGHAT and CDR2 FQNNGV. CDR3 length equals 17 residues. The CDR3 DNA is TGTGCCAGCAGCTTAAAGGGTAGCGGGGGATACCAAGAGACCCAGTACTTC. Its protein is CASSLKGSGGYQETQYF. The full variable domain, completed using reference TRBV11-2 and TRBJ2-5, is EAGVAQSPRYKIIEKRQSVAFWCNPISGHATLYWYQQILGQGPKLLIQFQNNGVVDDSQLPKDRFSAERLKGVDSTLKIQPAKLEDSAVYLCASSLKGSGGYQETQYFGPGTRLLVL.

This clonotype came up many times. The chain has TRBV20-1 and TRBJ2-1; 9 bases agree with TRBD1. J gave up 2 bases and V 4 bases, and 3 bases lay outside the gene matches. Germline V gene sequence: CDR1 DFQATT, CDR2 SNEGSKA (reference sequence). The CDR3 has 14 residues. The CDR3 region is CSANRQGAYNEQFF. The DNA for the CDR3 is TGCAGTGCTAACAGACAGGGGGCCTACAATGAGCAGTTCTTC.

This clonotype has at least ten counts. The CDR3 sequence is CASSLVDSQKLFF. The CDR3 nucleotides are TGTGCCAGCAGCTTAGTAGACTCCCAAAAACTGTTTTTT. The rearrangement links TRBV7-2 to TRBJ1-4, with D hard to call. V lost 1 base to trimming and J lost 9 bases, with 9 bases between them. Germline V gene sequence: CDR1 SGHTA, CDR2 FQGNSA. This CDR3 comprises 13 residues.

This clonotype was observed many times. The chain joins TRBV2 to TRBJ2-5; D may match TRBD1 or TRBD2 (5 bases each). Trimming left V 4 bases short and J 3 bases short, with 9 bases between. Germline assignment: CDR1 SNHLY and CDR2 FYNNEI. The CDR3 is 13 amino acids. The CDR3 here is CASSVVGEETQYF. CDR3 nucleotides: TGTGCCAGCAGTGTTGTGGGGGAAGAGACCCAGTACTTC.